The 30 T cell receptor beta chains presented below share a single source sample, sequenced in a study of blood T cell repertoires in COVID-19. Generated by immunoSEQ multiplex PCR, the TCRdb table keeps only in-frame clones and is missing some. This repertoire shows around 180,000 clones, 81% found once; its top ten account for 9% to 15%. Input material: peripheral blood. The source of these receptors is a woman aged 80 or over with COVID-19, enrolled during active disease.

The J gene is TRBJ2-7, the V gene TRBV7-2, with D maybe TRBD1 (6 bases). The CDR3 has 15 amino acids. From germline, CDR1 is SGHTA and CDR2 FQGNSA. V lost 0 bases to trimming and J lost 4 bases, with 13 bases between them. As DNA, the CDR3 is TGTGCCAGCAGCTTAGCGCGTGACAGGCGTTACGAGCAGTACTTC. Translated: CASSLARDRRYEQYF.

The chain combines TRBV5-5 with TRBJ1-1, with 8 positions matching TRBD1. After removal of 2 bases from V and 0 bases from J, the junction contained 6 bases not matched to a gene. This CDR3 has 16 residues. CDR1 is SGHKS, CDR2 YYEKEE, per germline (reference sequence). The CDR3, as DNA: TGTGCCAGCAGCTTTCGGACAGGGAGTATGAACACTGAAGCTTTCTTT. Protein product: CASSFRTGSMNTEAFF.

The chain combines TRBV11-3 with TRBJ1-5; D not certain. Germline assignment: CDR1 SGHNT and CDR2 YENEEA. The length of the CDR3 is 13 residues. Trimming removed 5 bases from V and 4 bases from J, with 9 bases in between. This CDR3 reads CASSRGWNQPQHF. CDR3 nucleotide sequence: TGTGCCAGCAGCCGCGGATGGAATCAGCCCCAGCATTTT.

The J gene is TRBJ2-1, the V gene TRBV7-2; tentatively, D is TRBD2 (6 bases). The CDR3 length is 14 residues. Germline V gives CDR1 SGHTA, CDR2 FQGNSA. V was pared by 1 base and J by 8 bases, with 12 bases between. The CDR3 nucleotides are TGTGCCAGCAGCTTAGTCGGGAGTAGTCATGAGCAGTTCTTC. Its protein product is CASSLVGSSHEQFF.

V is TRBV5-4 and J is TRBJ1-3; D perhaps matches TRBD1 (5 bases). The V and J ends lost 5 bases and 0 bases respectively, with 9 bases between them. Germline CDR1 SGHNT, CDR2 YYREEE (reference sequence). The CDR3 has 14 residues. The CDR3 spells CASSQQDSGNTIYF. CDR3 DNA: TGTGCCAGCAGTCAACAGGACTCTGGAAACACCATATATTTT.

The gene calls are TRBV9 and TRBJ1-2; D remains ambiguous. CDR3 size: 15 residues. Trimming shortened V by 1 base and J by 4 bases, and 14 bases separated the two germline ends. Germline-derived CDR1 and CDR2 are SGDLS and YYNGEE. Here the CDR3 reads CASSVSVGWSYGYTF. The CDR3 DNA reads as TGTGCCAGCAGCGTAAGCGTCGGGTGGAGCTATGGCTACACCTTC.

The rearrangement uses TRBV2 and TRBJ2-1; D is unresolved. Germline V gene data show CDR1 as SNHLY and CDR2 as FYNNEI. Trimming took 3 bases from V and 7 from J, leaving 7 bases between them. CDR3 length: 12 residues. CDR3 sequence (DNA): TGTGCCAGCAGTGAGTGGCGGAATGAGCAGTTCTTC. Its translation: CASSEWRNEQFF.

This rearrangement joins TRBV6-2 or TRBV6-3 to TRBJ1-2; D may be TRBD1 (6 bases). Trimming cost V 5 bases and J 0 bases, with 13 bases left between them. CDR1 is MNHEY and CDR2 is SVGEGT in the germline V gene. This CDR3 contains 15 residues. CDR3: CASSDQGSANYGYTF. The CDR3 bases are TGTGCCAGCAGTGATCAGGGGTCCGCTAACTATGGCTACACCTTC.

J is TRBJ1-2 and V is TRBV7-9; D gene unclear. V dropped 5 bases and J dropped 8 bases, with 24 bases sitting between them. This CDR3 region has 16 residues. Germline CDR1 SEHNR, CDR2 FQNEAQ (reference sequence). CDR3 loop: CASSRRTDLAAGGYTF. The CDR3 DNA is TGTGCCAGCAGCCGGCGAACAGACCTAGCTGCGGGAGGCTACACCTTC.

Only one count was recorded for this clone. This rearrangement joins TRBV29-1 to TRBJ2-7, with a tentative D call TRBD1 (6 bases). The CDR3 is 13 residues long. The germline gives CDR1 SQVTM, CDR2 ANQGSEA. V shed 5 bases and J shed 3 bases, with 14 bases lying between them. The CDR3 region has the DNA TGCAGCGTTAGGGCAGGGGATGACTACGAGCAGTACTTC. Its protein product is CSVRAGDDYEQYF.

The chain uses TRBV20-1 and TRBJ2-7, with a weak D call TRBD2 (5 bases). CDR1 DFQATT and CDR2 SNEGSKA come from the germline V gene (reference sequence). This CDR3 has 11 amino acids. The CDR3 here is CKCRAGYEQYF. The CDR3 DNA follows: TGCAAATGCCGGGCGGGTTACGAGCAGTACTTC.

This clone was seen just once. The CDR3 protein is CATSRDSLRNTEAFF. CDR3 nucleotide sequence: TGTGCCACCAGCAGAGATTCACTTCGGAACACTGAAGCTTTCTTT. This sequence joins TRBV15 and TRBJ1-1; no reliable D call. There are 15 residues in the CDR3. Germline CDR1 and CDR2: LNHNV and YYDKDF (reference sequence). V lost 0 bases, J lost 1 base, and 9 bases lay in between. The whole variable domain, remainder taken from reference TRBV15 and TRBJ1-1, is DAMVIQNPRYQVTQFGKPVTLSCSQTLNHNVMYWYQQKSSQAPKLLFHYYDKDFNNEADTPDNFQSRRPNTSFCFLDIRSPGLGDTAMYLCATSRDSLRNTEAFFGQGTRLTVV.

The rearrangement links TRBV5-1 to TRBJ2-7; 7 bases fit TRBD1. V trimming: 2 bases; J trimming: 3 bases; junction bases outside the gene matches: 5. Germline V gene data show CDR1 as SGHRS and CDR2 as YFSETQ. The length of the CDR3 is 14 residues. CDR3: CASSLATGYYEQYF. As DNA, the CDR3 is TGCGCCAGCAGCTTAGCGACAGGGTACTACGAGCAGTACTTC.

The rearrangement joins TRBV19 to TRBJ2-2, with 9 bases aligning to TRBD2. V lost 3 bases, J lost 3 bases, and 2 bases stayed unmatched. Germline V gives CDR1 LNHDA, CDR2 SQIVND (reference sequence). There are 15 residues in the CDR3. The CDR3 loop reads CASSIAGGDTGELFF. The CDR3 DNA reads as TGTGCCAGTAGTATTGCGGGGGGGGACACCGGGGAGCTGTTTTTT.

The chain couples TRBV5-5 to TRBJ2-2; the match to TRBD2 covers 9 bases. With 0 bases clipped from V and 4 bases from J, the junction kept 4 bases outside the gene matches. Germline-derived CDR1 and CDR2 are SGHKS and YYEKEE (reference sequence). The CDR3 sequence is 16 residues long. CDR3 in amino acids: CASSLGLAGTTGELFF. In DNA form, the CDR3 reads TGTGCCAGCAGCTTGGGGCTAGCGGGGACCACCGGGGAGCTGTTTTTT.

The CDR3 protein is CASSPRQGAKYGYTF. CDR3 in DNA: TGCGCCAGCAGCCCGAGACAGGGGGCAAAGTATGGCTACACCTTC. The chain has TRBV5-1 and TRBJ1-2; 10 bases line up with TRBD1. There are 15 residues in the CDR3. CDR1 SGHRS and CDR2 YFSETQ come from the germline V gene. Trimming cost V 4 bases and J 5 bases; bases outside gene matches: 8.

The chain's CDR3 is CASSPSGRKLYQETQYF. Here the CDR3 DNA reads TGTGCCAGCAGCCCGAGCGGTAGAAAATTGTACCAAGAGACCCAGTACTTC. The chain combines TRBV5-6 with TRBJ2-5, with D possibly TRBD2 on 5 matching bases. V dropped 4 bases and J dropped 0 bases, with 19 bases sitting between them. CDR1 is SGHDT, CDR2 YYEEEE, per germline. This CDR3 is built from 17 residues.

The gene calls are TRBV29-1 and TRBJ2-1; 8 bases match TRBD2. V trimming: 5 bases; J trimming: 3 bases; junction bases outside the gene matches: 6. Germline lookup yields CDR1 SQVTM and CDR2 ANQGSEA. The CDR3 covers 14 residues. CDR3 DNA: TGCAGCGTTTGGGGACTAGTTAGCTACAATGAGCAGTTCTTC. Its translation is CSVWGLVSYNEQFF.

The chain joins TRBV4-2 to TRBJ2-1; weak D call: TRBD2 (6 bases). V shed 7 bases and J shed 4 bases, with 14 bases lying between them. Germline assignment: CDR1 LGHNA and CDR2 YNFKEQ. CDR3 size: 14 residues. The CDR3 sequence: CASTAGTGYNEQFF. The DNA for the CDR3 is TGTGCCAGCACCGCTGGGACTGGTTACAATGAGCAGTTCTTC.

This chain connects TRBV2 to TRBJ1-6; TRBD1 is a possible D gene (6 bases). The CDR3 runs to 15 residues. Trimming shortened V by 4 bases and J by 6 bases, and 13 bases separated the two germline ends. Germline V CDR1 and CDR2: SNHLY, FYNNEI. For the CDR3, the DNA is TGTGCCAGCAGTGCAGACAGGAGCTCTAATTCACCCCTCCACTTT. This gives the protein CASSADRSSNSPLHF. Combining the CDR3 with reference TRBV2 and TRBJ1-6 gives the whole variable domain EPEVTQTPSHQVTQMGQEVILRCVPISNHLYFYWYRQILGQKVEFLVSFYNNEISEKSEIFDDQFSVERPDGSNFTLKIRSTKLEDSAMYFCASSADRSSNSPLHFGNGTRLTVT.

This clone was seen a few times. The genes are TRBV7-2 and TRBJ2-2, with D possibly matching TRBD1 (6 bases). This CDR3 is 17 amino acids long. Germline CDR1 SGHTA, CDR2 FQGNSA. V lost 0 bases and J 3 bases, leaving 14 bases between the germline ends. CDR3 bases: TGTGCCAGCAGCTTAGCGCGGACAGTAATGTACACCGGGGAGCTGTTTTTT. This sequence encodes CASSLARTVMYTGELFF.

V usage is TRBV5-1 and J usage is TRBJ1-1; TRBD1 agrees at 7 bases. The CDR3 is made up of 15 amino acids. Per germline, CDR1 SGHRS and CDR2 YFSETQ. Germline trimming cut 3 bases from V and 4 bases from J; bases unmatched to any gene: 9. CDR3 sequence (DNA): TGCGCCAGCAGCTCCAGACCGACAGGGATCACTGAAGCTTTCTTT. Translation gives CASSSRPTGITEAFF.

The gene calls are TRBV6-6 and TRBJ1-1; D is ambiguous. Germline V gene data show CDR1 as MNHNY and CDR2 as SVGAGI (reference sequence). The CDR3 covers 13 residues. With 2 bases removed from V and 1 base from J, the gap between germline ends came to 5 bases. CDR3 loop: CASSYAGNTEAFF. The CDR3 DNA follows: TGTGCCAGCAGTTACGCAGGGAACACTGAAGCTTTCTTT.

The chain is built from TRBV12-3 or TRBV12-4 and TRBJ1-2; D ambiguous. Trimming cost V 3 bases and J 9 bases, with 8 bases left between them. This CDR3 region has 11 residues. The CDR3 sequence is CASSFGRRYTF. DNA for the CDR3: TGTGCCAGCAGTTTCGGGAGACGCTACACCTTC.

The V call is TRBV7-3, the J call TRBJ2-3; 10 nucleotides line up with TRBD2. Germline CDR1 SGHTA, CDR2 FQGTGA. The CDR3 covers 15 residues. Germline trimming cut 5 bases from V and 4 bases from J; bases unmatched to any gene: 6. In nucleotides, the CDR3 is TGTGCCAGCAGCATTAGCGGGGGGAGCGCAGATACGCAGTATTTT. This translates into CASSISGGSADTQYF.

V and J are TRBV19 and TRBJ2-3; 12 bases are a match to TRBD2. The CDR3 is 17 amino acids. V dropped 4 bases and J dropped 2; count of bases not matched to a gene: 7. Germline V CDR1 and CDR2: LNHDA, SQIVND (reference sequence). The CDR3 region has the DNA TGTGCCAGTAGTAAGACTAGCGGGAGATCATTCACAGATACGCAGTATTTT. Translating gives CASSKTSGRSFTDTQYF. Filled out from reference TRBV19 and TRBJ2-3, the complete variable domain reads DGGITQSPKYLFRKEGQNVTLSCEQNLNHDAMYWYRQDPGQGLRLIYYSQIVNDFQKGDIAEGYSVSREKKESFPLTVTSAQKNPTAFYLCASSKTSGRSFTDTQYFGPGTRLTVL.

V usage is TRBV2 and J usage is TRBJ2-1; 8 bases line up with TRBD2. Per the germline V gene, CDR1 is SNHLY and CDR2 is FYNNEI. J lost 9 bases, V lost 1 base, and 2 bases had no gene match. This CDR3 contains 13 residues. The CDR3: CASSEGLASEQFF. The CDR3 DNA is TGTGCCAGCAGTGAAGGACTAGCGAGTGAGCAGTTCTTC.

V gene TRBV10-3 combines with J gene TRBJ2-2; 12 bases line up with TRBD1. V was pared by 4 bases and J by 5 bases, with 8 bases of the junction left unmatched. The CDR3 consists of 17 residues. CDR1 ENHRY and CDR2 SYGVKD come from the germline V gene. The CDR3 here is CAISANRDRGLTGELFF. Here the CDR3 DNA reads TGTGCCATCAGTGCAAACCGGGACAGGGGGCTTACCGGGGAGCTGTTTTTT.

The rearrangement joins TRBV6-1 to TRBJ2-7; the D gene is possibly TRBD2 (6 bases). In germline, CDR1 is MNHNS, CDR2 SASEGT. The CDR3 is 13 amino acids. Deletions cut 3 bases from V and 9 bases from J, with 15 bases between. The chain's CDR3 is CASSDGGALVQYF. CDR3 DNA sequence: TGTGCCAGCAGTGATGGCGGGGCCCTAGTGCAGTACTTC.

The chain recombines TRBV4-3 with TRBJ1-2; 10 bases map to TRBD1. The V gene's germline CDR1 is LGHNA and CDR2 YSLEER. The length of the CDR3 is 17 residues. Trimming cost V 3 bases and J 7 bases; bases outside gene matches: 14. CDR3 residues: CASSQDPPGQGYFGYTF. Here the CDR3 DNA reads TGCGCCAGCAGCCAGGATCCTCCGGGACAGGGGTACTTTGGCTACACCTTC.